The 5 T cell receptor beta chains reported below all come from one sample, sequenced in a study of T cells in women clearing cervical HPV infection. TCRdb keeps only in-frame clones here, not all; method: immunoSEQ multiplex PCR. This sample contains 25,000 to 35,000 clones. Material: blood buffy coat. Every receptor here comes from a woman between 18 and 69 years old with a cervical HPV16 infection that either progressed to CIN3+ or cleared (not recorded which).

As regards this clone: Coverage ceases 3 residues before the CDR3 finishes, and the germline J gene fills in the end. The chain carries TRBV20-1 and TRBJ1-5; D ambiguous. V was trimmed by 5 bases and J by 1 base, leaving 6 bases between them. The CDR3 runs to 12 residues. Germline CDR1 is DFQATT and CDR2 is SNEGSKA (reference sequence). The CDR3 DNA, read in part, is TGCAGTGCTGGCAGGAGCAATCAGCCC. Its protein is CSAGRSNQP. The whole CDR3 reads CSAGRSNQPQHF.

On this clone: The missing CDR3 end, 3 residues past where the read stops, is filled in from the germline J gene. The gene calls are TRBV20-1 and TRBJ2-5; TRBD2 aligns across 8 bases. V gave up 5 bases and J gave up 5 bases; unmatched junction bases: 7. CDR3 length: 13 amino acids. Per the germline V gene, CDR1 is DFQATT and CDR2 is SNEGSKA (reference sequence). The CDR3 sequence is CSASGGGWETQYF. The DNA read from the CDR3 is TGCAGTGCTTCGGGGGGGGGTTGGGAGACC.

Turning to this clone: The CDR3 end falls 3 residues outside the read, so it is completed with the germline J gene. The chain has TRBV15 and TRBJ1-4, with D perhaps matching TRBD1 (5 bases). This CDR3 has 16 residues. V was pared by 3 bases and J by 5 bases, with 16 bases between. Germline V gene sequence: CDR1 LNHNV, CDR2 YYDKDF (reference sequence). CDR3 bases read: TGTGCCACCAGCAGGATACTTACAGGACTAAATGAAAAA. This encodes CATSRILTGLNEK. The entire CDR3 protein is CATSRILTGLNEKLFF.

With regard to this clone: Coverage ceases 3 residues before the CDR3 finishes, and the germline J gene fills in the end. The chain combines TRBV27 with TRBJ1-1; perhaps TRBD1 as D (5 bases). V was cut by 6 bases and J by 1 base, with 15 bases left in between. The CDR3 extends over 15 amino acids. The germline V gene has CDR1 MNHEY and CDR2 SMNVEV (reference sequence). The sequenced CDR3 bases are TGTGCCAGCAGCCCGGCGAGGGGATGGAACACTGAA. As protein: CASSPARGWNTE. The entire CDR3 protein is CASSPARGWNTEAFF.

Regarding this clone: The CDR3 goes on 3 residues after the read ends, and that part is filled in from the germline J gene. The chain carries TRBV12-5 and TRBJ2-1; either TRBD1 or TRBD2 may supply D (5 bases each). Trimming removed 5 bases from V and 3 bases from J, with 14 bases in between. This CDR3 region has 15 residues. Germline V gene lookup returns CDR1 LGHNT and CDR2 FRNRAP. This CDR3 reads CASGGRGEFYNEQFF. The DNA read from the CDR3 is TGTGCTAGTGGTGGAAGGGGAGAGTTCTACAATGAG.